This TCR beta chain was found in a study of CD8 T cells in ankylosing spondylitis. Study results and caveats: The study identified a TCR beta motif of under ten highly homologous variants that appeared characteristic of ankylosing spondylitis blood. Several of the motif variants were reported before in synovial fluid and blood from reactive arthritis. Matched ankylosing spondylitis synovial fluid reportedly showed significant enrichment of disease-linked clones. Clones that were linked to disease were CD8+ and were relatively rare in peripheral blood.

The V end was cut by 5 bases, the J end by 7 bases, with 14 bases between. The CDR3 is 13 amino acids. The V gene's germline CDR1 is MGHDK and CDR2 SYGVNS. By quantitative 5'-RACE with molecular barcodes, the TCR beta libraries were made. MiXCR was run by TCRdb on the 5' RACE reads, yielding one entry per CDR3 protein. The data show about 540,000 distinct CDR3 sequences, roughly an eighth seen once. Turning to this clonotype: Antigen: not known.

This sequence was found in a male donor with ankylosing spondylitis. J is TRBJ1-1 and V is TRBV25-1; tentative D call: TRBD1 (6 bases). The specimen sequenced was blood, either unsorted or a sorted T cell fraction (not recorded which). The CDR3 DNA follows: TGTGCCAGCAGTCCCCGGGGGCGAAGTGAAGCTTTCTTT. Protein sequence: CASSPRGRSEAFF.